This T cell receptor beta chain was retrieved from a study of T cells in localized non-small cell lung cancer. Some clones are missing from TCRdb's copy, which holds only in-frame ones; the method was immunoSEQ multiplex PCR. The data show tens of thousands of clones, roughly 89% seen once. The V end lost 0 bases, the J end lost 4 bases, and 8 bases lay between the germline ends. The CDR3 has 14 residues. Germline CDR1 SGDLS, CDR2 YYNGEE. To note about this clone: Its cognate antigen is unknown.

Overall study results and limits: Uninvolved adjacent lung, not tumor, had the highest T cell clonality. Detection in adjacent lung was observed for a median approximately 53 of the top 100 tumor clones. A single tumor region was sequenced, leaving heterogeneity possible. Those with higher blood T cell density had longer overall survival.

The sample was peripheral blood, taken before any cancer treatment. The TCR sequence derives from a man aged 35-75 years with stage I squamous cell lung carcinoma. This chain connects TRBV9 to TRBJ1-5; possible D gene TRBD1, 6 bases. CDR3: CASSVEGGNQPQHF. In nucleotides, the CDR3 is TGTGCCAGCAGCGTAGAGGGGGGAAATCAGCCCCAGCATTTT.